The source of this T cell receptor (beta chain) is a study of metastatic and nonmetastatic thyroid tumors. Study-level points and caveats: Reportedly, malignant thyroid tumors had significantly higher TCR beta diversity than benign nodules, in blood and tumor.

Original processing methods: The study took CDR3 differences across clinicopathological groups and made a distant-metastasis classifier for papillary thyroid cancer from them. TCRdb re-processed the PCR reads through MiXCR. For this entry, the V and J calls and clone size follow TCRdb and not the study's own pipeline. The sample has 35,000 to 50,000 clones; about 4.2% are singletons. Thyroid surgery had not been preceded by any treatment in any patient. This clone has just a few counts. Its antigen is not identified. This sequence was found in a female donor with papillary thyroid cancer or a benign thyroid nodule (not recorded which). Some clones in this sample may be carry-over from other donors' samples. Sequencing was carried out using blood.

The CDR3 DNA follows: TGTGCCAGCAGTTTAGGACTAGCGAAAAATGCAGATACGCAGTATTTT. Translated, it gives CASSLGLAKNADTQYF. The V gene is TRBV27, the J gene TRBJ2-3; 9 nucleotides line up with TRBD2. Unmatched junction bases numbered 7, after V lost 2 bases and J lost 4 bases. This CDR3 is 16 amino acids long. Germline CDR1 is MNHEY and CDR2 is SMNVEV (reference sequence).